These 5 T cell receptor beta chains originate from one sample sequenced in a study of shared clonotypes between healthy human individuals. The repertoire was sequenced with immunoSEQ multiplex PCR; TCRdb's copy has only in-frame clones and lacks some. The data show some 2,000,000 clones, with about 95% seen just once and 0.13% held by the top ten. Sequencing was done on a sample of naive CD4+ T cells sorted from blood. As to subset: CD45RA+ positively selected. Receptor source: a man between 18 and 29 years old in good health.

The chain employs TRBV2 and TRBJ2-7, with 8 bases aligning to TRBD2. V dropped 2 bases and J dropped 2; count of bases not matched to a gene: 5. The CDR3 sequence is 15 residues long. CDR1 is SNHLY, CDR2 FYNNEI, per germline. DNA for the CDR3: TGTGCCAGCAGTGAACTAGCGGGCGTAACCTACGAGCAGTACTTC. Its protein product is CASSELAGVTYEQYF.

V and J are TRBV6-1 and TRBJ2-1; 9 nucleotides line up with TRBD1. V trimming: 6 bases; J trimming: 5 bases; junction bases outside the gene matches: 8. The CDR3 loop spans 15 amino acids. Germline CDR1 and CDR2: MNHNS and SASEGT. CDR3 region: CASRAGTGNNNEQFF. Here the CDR3 DNA reads TGTGCCAGCAGAGCCGGGACAGGGAACAACAATGAGCAGTTCTTC.

Comment on this clone: Within the sample, other DNA sequences also encode this same CDR3. This chain links TRBV7-2 with TRBJ2-5; no clear D gene. The V and J ends lost 3 bases and 0 bases respectively, with 8 bases between them. The CDR3 is made up of 14 amino acids. From germline, CDR1 is SGHTA and CDR2 FQGNSA. The CDR3 is CASSLGGNQETQYF. The CDR3 region has the DNA TGTGCCAGCAGCTTGGGTGGTAACCAAGAGACCCAGTACTTC.

The chain couples TRBV19 to TRBJ2-3; the D gene is possibly TRBD1 (6 bases). V lost 5 bases and J 0 bases, leaving 12 bases between the germline ends. The V gene's germline CDR1 is LNHDA and CDR2 SQIVND (reference sequence). The CDR3 has 15 amino acids. CDR3: CASSWTASSTDTQYF. DNA for the CDR3: TGTGCCAGTAGTTGGACAGCCTCTAGCACAGATACGCAGTATTTT.

The table lists this clone with a count of one. The chain combines TRBV6-1 with TRBJ2-5; D not certain. This CDR3 region has 13 residues. V was shortened by 3 bases and J by 5 bases, with 10 bases between the two germline ends. CDR1 is MNHNS, CDR2 SASEGT, per germline. For the CDR3, the DNA is TGTGCCAGCAGTGATCCGGGCAGGGAGACCCAGTACTTC. Protein: CASSDPGRETQYF.